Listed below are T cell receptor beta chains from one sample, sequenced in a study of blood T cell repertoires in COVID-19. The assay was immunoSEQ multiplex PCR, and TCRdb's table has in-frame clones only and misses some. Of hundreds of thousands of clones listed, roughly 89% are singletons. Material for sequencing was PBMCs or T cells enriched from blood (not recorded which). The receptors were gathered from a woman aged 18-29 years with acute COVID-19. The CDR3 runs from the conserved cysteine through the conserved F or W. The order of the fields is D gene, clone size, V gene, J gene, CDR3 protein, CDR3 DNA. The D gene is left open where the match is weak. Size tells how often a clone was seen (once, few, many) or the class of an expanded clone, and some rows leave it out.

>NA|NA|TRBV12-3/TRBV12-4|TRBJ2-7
CASRGHEQYF
TGTGCCAGCAGGGGGCACGAGCAGTACTTC
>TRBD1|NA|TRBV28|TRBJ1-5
CASSYRGLTQPQHF
TGTGCCAGCAGTTACAGGGGGTTGACTCAGCCCCAGCATTTT
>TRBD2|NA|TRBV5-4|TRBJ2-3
CASSFERDRGDTQYF
TGTGCCAGCAGCTTCGAGCGGGATCGTGGAGATACGCAGTATTTT
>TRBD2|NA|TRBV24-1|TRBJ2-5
CATSDTGTSRQETQYF
TGTGCCACCAGTGATACCGGGACTAGCAGACAAGAGACCCAGTACTTC
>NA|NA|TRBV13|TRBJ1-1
CASSLRGYAEAFF
TGTGCCAGCAGCTTAAGAGGATACGCTGAAGCTTTCTTT
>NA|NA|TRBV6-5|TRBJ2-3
CASSLGGRRSTDTQYF
TGTGCCAGCAGTTTAGGAGGGAGGCGTAGCACAGATACGCAGTATTTT
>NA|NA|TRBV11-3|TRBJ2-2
CASSFYGAPTGELFF
TGTGCCAGCAGCTTCTATGGGGCCCCCACCGGGGAGCTGTTTTTT
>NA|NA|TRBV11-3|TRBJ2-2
CASSHGTTNTGELFF
TGTGCCAGCAGCCACGGGACAACTAACACCGGGGAGCTGTTTTTT
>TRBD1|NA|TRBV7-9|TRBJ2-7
CASSFPTGLDYEQYF
TGTGCCAGCAGCTTTCCGACAGGGCTCGACTACGAGCAGTACTTC
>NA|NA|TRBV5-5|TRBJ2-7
CASSRISLSSYEQYF
TGTGCCAGCAGCCGTATATCACTGAGCTCCTACGAGCAGTACTTC
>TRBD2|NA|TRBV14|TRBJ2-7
CASSQVSGVYF
TGTGCCAGCAGCCAAGTTAGCGGGGTGTACTTC
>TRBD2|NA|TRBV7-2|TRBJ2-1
CASSLELAGYNEQFF
TGTGCCAGCAGCTTAGAACTAGCGGGATACAATGAGCAGTTCTTC
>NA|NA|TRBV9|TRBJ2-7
CASSGPRPGEQYF
TGTGCCAGCAGCGGTCCACGCCCGGGGGAGCAGTACTTC
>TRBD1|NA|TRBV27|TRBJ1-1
CASSTDDRDAEAFF
TGTGCCAGCAGTACAGACGACAGGGATGCTGAAGCTTTCTTT
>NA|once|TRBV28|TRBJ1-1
CASGEWSEAFF
TGTGCCTCCGGGGAATGGAGTGAAGCTTTCTTT
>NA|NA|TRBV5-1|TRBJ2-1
CASSLAHSNEQFF
TGCGCCAGCAGCTTGGCCCACTCCAATGAGCAGTTCTTC
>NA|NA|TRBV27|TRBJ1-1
CASSTHRVPGNTEAFF
TGTGCCAGCAGTACTCACAGGGTACCGGGGAACACTGAAGCTTTCTTT
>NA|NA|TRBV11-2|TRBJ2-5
CASSRGRQRGSQETQYF
TGTGCCAGCAGCCGGGGAAGGCAGAGAGGGAGCCAAGAGACCCAGTACTTC
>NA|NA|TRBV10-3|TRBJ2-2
CAISEAENTGERGTGELFF
TGTGCCATCAGTGAGGCGGAGAACACCGGGGAGAGAGGTACCGGGGAGCTGTTTTTT
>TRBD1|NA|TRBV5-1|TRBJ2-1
CASSWTGGPNNEQFF
TGCGCCAGCAGCTGGACAGGGGGCCCTAACAATGAGCAGTTCTTC
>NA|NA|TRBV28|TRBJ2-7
CASRASYTSSYEQYF
TGTGCCAGCAGGGCTAGCTATACCTCCTCCTACGAGCAGTACTTC
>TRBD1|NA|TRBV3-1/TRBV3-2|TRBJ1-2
CASSQLGQGGGYTF
TGTGCCAGCAGCCAACTCGGACAGGGCGGGGGCTACACCTTC
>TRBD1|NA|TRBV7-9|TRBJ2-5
CASTPSLPGTAHQETQYF
TGTGCCAGCACCCCGAGCCTCCCCGGGACAGCCCACCAAGAGACCCAGTACTTC
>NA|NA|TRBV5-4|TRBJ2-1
CASSLENRYDEQFF
TGTGCCAGCAGCTTGGAAAACAGGTACGATGAGCAGTTCTTC
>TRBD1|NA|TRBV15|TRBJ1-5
CATRPTGAPRQPQHF
TGTGCCACCAGGCCGACAGGGGCCCCCAGACAGCCCCAGCATTTT
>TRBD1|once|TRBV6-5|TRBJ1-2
CASSYQTGDVYGYTF
TGTGCCAGCAGTTACCAGACAGGGGATGTCTATGGCTACACCTTC
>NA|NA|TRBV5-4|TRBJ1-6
CASSLGLSRNSPLHF
TGTGCCAGCAGCTTGGGTCTGAGTAGAAATTCACCCCTCCACTTT
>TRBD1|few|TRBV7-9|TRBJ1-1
CASSHRDRVNTEAFF
TGTGCCAGCAGCCACCGGGACAGGGTTAACACTGAAGCTTTCTTT
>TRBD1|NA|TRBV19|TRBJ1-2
CASSRDRGRADGYTF
TGTGCCAGTAGTAGAGACAGGGGTCGAGCGGATGGCTACACCTTC
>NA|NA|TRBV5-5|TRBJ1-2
CASSLREGYTF
TGTGCCAGCAGCTTGAGGGAGGGCTACACCTTC
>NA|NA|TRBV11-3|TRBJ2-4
CASSLVEGLAKNIQYF
TGTGCCAGCAGCTTAGTCGAGGGATTAGCCAAAAACATTCAGTACTTC
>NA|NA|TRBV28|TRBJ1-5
CASSLRVRLVNQPQHF
TGTGCCAGCAGTTTAAGAGTCAGGTTGGTAAATCAGCCCCAGCATTTT
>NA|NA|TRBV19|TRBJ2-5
CASSIGGSRETQYF
TGTGCCAGTAGTATTGGGGGGTCCCGAGAGACCCAGTACTTC
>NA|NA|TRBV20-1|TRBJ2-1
CSAPGYNEQFF
TGCAGTGCTCCGGGGTACAATGAGCAGTTCTTC
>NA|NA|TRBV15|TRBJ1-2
CATSRDRDYGYTF
TGTGCCACCAGCAGGGACAGAGACTATGGCTACACCTTC
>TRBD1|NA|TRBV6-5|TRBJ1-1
CASSSNRGSPEAFF
TGTGCCAGCAGTAGTAACAGGGGAAGCCCTGAAGCTTTCTTT
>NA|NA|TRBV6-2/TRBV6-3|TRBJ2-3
CASSTTEGVTDTQYF
TGTGCCAGCAGTACCACTGAGGGGGTGACAGATACGCAGTATTTT
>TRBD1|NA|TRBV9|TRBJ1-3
CASSPLQGARGNTIYF
TGTGCCAGCAGCCCTCTTCAGGGGGCTAGAGGAAACACCATATATTTT
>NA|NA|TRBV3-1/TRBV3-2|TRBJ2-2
CASSQWGAGADTGELFF
TGTGCCAGCAGCCAATGGGGGGCGGGAGCTGACACCGGGGAGCTGTTTTTT
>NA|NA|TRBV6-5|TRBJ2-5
CASSYSQSQETQYF
TGTGCCAGCAGTTACAGTCAGTCCCAAGAGACCCAGTACTTC
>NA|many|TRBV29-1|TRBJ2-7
CSVGRDYEQYF
TGCAGCGTTGGACGGGACTACGAGCAGTACTTC